These 27 T cell receptor beta chains were all obtained from the same sample, sequenced in a study of cytomegalovirus exposure and HLA in healthy donors. Use of 60 Vbeta and 13 Jbeta primers characterized the PCR. Measured with immunoSEQ multiplex PCR; TCRdb has only the in-frame clones, and not every one. The table records 110,000 to 150,000 clones, more than 65% of them present only once. Sequencing was performed on PBMCs. The receptors here all came from a young woman in good health and CMV-seronegative.

This clone was recorded a few times. The CDR3 nucleotides read TGCGCCAGCAGCTTGGCTACCGCCGCAGGGACCCAGTACTTC. This codes for CASSLATAAGTQYF. V is TRBV5-1 and J is TRBJ2-5; no reliable D call. Germline assignment: CDR1 SGHRS and CDR2 YFSETQ. The CDR3 runs 14 residues. Deletions cut 0 bases from V and 7 bases from J, with 13 bases between.

The chain joins TRBV19 to TRBJ1-5, with D possibly matching TRBD1 (6 bases). V lost 5 bases to trimming and J lost 0 bases, with 11 bases between them. Germline values: CDR1 LNHDA, CDR2 SQIVND (reference sequence). This CDR3 has 15 amino acids. CDR3 sequence (DNA): TGTGCCAGTAGTGGCGGGGGCTCTAGCAATCAGCCCCAGCATTTT. Its translation is CASSGGGSSNQPQHF.

This clone appeared a few times. The chain joins TRBV28 to TRBJ2-3; no clear D. V was trimmed by 2 bases and J by 3 bases, leaving 6 bases between them. The CDR3 has 13 residues. Germline CDR1 MDHEN, CDR2 SYDVKM. CDR3 in amino acids: CASSLPRTDTQYF. CDR3 bases: TGTGCCAGCAGTTTACCCAGGACAGATACGCAGTATTTT. Based on the CDR3 plus reference TRBV28 and TRBJ2-3, the full variable domain is DVKVTQSSRYLVKRTGEKVFLECVQDMDHENMFWYRQDPGLGLRLIYFSYDVKMKEKGDIPEGYSVSREKKERFSLILESASTNQTSMYLCASSLPRTDTQYFGPGTRLTVL.

The chain employs TRBV4-1 and TRBJ1-4; D gene uncertain. The CDR3 runs to 16 residues. CDR1 is MGHRA and CDR2 is YSYEKL in the germline V gene. Between the trimmed V and J ends, which lost 1 base and 2 bases, there was a span of 11 bases. CDR3 sequence (DNA): TGCGCCAGCAGCCAAGCTTCGGGTGGCACTAATGAAAAACTGTTTTTT. Translating it yields CASSQASGGTNEKLFF.

The V call is TRBV5-1, the J call TRBJ1-4, with 9 bases matching TRBD1. Germline assignment: CDR1 SGHRS and CDR2 YFSETQ. CDR3 length: 15 residues. The V gene end was trimmed by 4 bases and the J gene end by 2 bases; junction bases not matched to a gene: 3. Here the CDR3 reads CASSPQGATNEKLFF. In nucleotides, the CDR3 is TGCGCCAGCAGCCCACAGGGGGCTACTAATGAAAAACTGTTTTTT.

This clone was detected only a few times. The chain uses TRBV5-4 and TRBJ2-5, with 11 positions matching TRBD2. Trimming removed 7 bases from V and 2 bases from J; junction bases left unmatched: 4. This CDR3 spans 14 amino acids. The germline gives CDR1 SGHNT, CDR2 YYREEE (reference sequence). CDR3 loop: CASSTSGEQETQYF. CDR3 nucleotide sequence: TGTGCCAGCTCGACTAGCGGGGAGCAAGAGACCCAGTACTTC.

The rearrangement links TRBV7-2 to TRBJ1-2; D perhaps matches TRBD1 (6 bases). The ends were cut back, 4 bases at V and 1 base at J, with 13 bases in the middle. Per the germline V gene, CDR1 is SGHTA and CDR2 is FQGNSA. The CDR3 has 15 residues. The CDR3 protein is CASSSYVDSNYGYTF. The CDR3 DNA follows: TGTGCCAGCAGCTCTTATGTGGACAGTAACTATGGCTACACCTTC. Together with reference TRBV7-2 and TRBJ1-2, the CDR3 gives the full variable domain: GAGVSQSPSNKVTEKGKDVELRCDPISGHTALYWYRQSLGQGLEFLIYFQGNSAPDKSGLPSDRFSAERTGGSVSTLTIQRTQQEDSAVYLCASSSYVDSNYGYTFGSGTRLTVV.

In its sample, this clone was seen once. The chain's CDR3 is CASSPYSPSTNTGELFF. CDR3 coding DNA: TGTGCCAGCTCACCATACAGCCCCAGTACTAACACCGGGGAGCTGTTTTTT. J is TRBJ2-2 and V is TRBV18, with D unclear. This CDR3 spans 17 amino acids. The germline V and J ends were trimmed by 2 bases and 2 bases, with 15 bases remaining between them. The germline V gene encodes CDR1 KGHSH and CDR2 LQKENI.

CDR3: CASSRLDSNQPQHF. As DNA, the CDR3 is TGTGCCAGCAGCCGCCTAGATAGCAATCAGCCCCAGCATTTT. The chain links TRBV6-6 to TRBJ1-5, with no clear D. Trimming removed 6 bases from V and 0 bases from J, with 9 bases in between. This CDR3 region has 14 residues. Looked up from germline, CDR1 is MNHNY and CDR2 is SVGAGI (reference sequence).

The chain recombines TRBV5-1 with TRBJ2-3; 10 positions agree with TRBD2. With V trimmed by 0 bases and J by 1 base, 2 bases remained unmatched. The CDR3 sequence is 16 residues long. From germline, CDR1 is SGHRS and CDR2 YFSETQ. Here the CDR3 DNA reads TGCGCCAGCAGCTTGGCCCTAGCGGGAGGCACAGATACGCAGTATTTT. Its translation: CASSLALAGGTDTQYF.

This chain connects TRBV14 to TRBJ2-7; TRBD2 agrees at 7 bases. The CDR3 consists of 16 residues. The germline CDR1 and CDR2 sequences are SGHDN and FVKESK. J gave up 4 bases and V 4 bases, and 13 bases lay outside the gene matches. The CDR3 nucleotides are TGTGCCAGCAGCCTTGAAGGGAGGGTCGAACAGTACGAGCAGTACTTC. This codes for CASSLEGRVEQYEQYF.

J is TRBJ1-2 and V is TRBV2; D remains ambiguous. Germline CDR1 is SNHLY and CDR2 is FYNNEI. Trimming pared 4 bases from V and 4 bases from J, leaving 19 bases between. This CDR3 spans 16 amino acids. The CDR3, as DNA: TGTGCCAGCAGTGGAACTGCGGGGTACAACCTCTATGGCTACACCTTC. Translating gives CASSGTAGYNLYGYTF. Full variable domain (outside the CDR3, taken from reference TRBV2 and TRBJ1-2): EPEVTQTPSHQVTQMGQEVILRCVPISNHLYFYWYRQILGQKVEFLVSFYNNEISEKSEIFDDQFSVERPDGSNFTLKIRSTKLEDSAMYFCASSGTAGYNLYGYTFGSGTRLTVV.

The chain uses TRBV29-1 and TRBJ2-5; 8 nucleotides line up with TRBD2. Trimming at V came to 3 bases and at J to 4 bases, leaving 10 bases not matched to a gene. Germline lookup yields CDR1 SQVTM and CDR2 ANQGSEA. CDR3 length: 15 amino acids. The DNA for the CDR3 is TGCAGCGTTGATGGCGGGGGGCCCCGTCGAGAGACCCAGTACTTC. Protein sequence: CSVDGGGPRRETQYF.

The genes are TRBV7-6 and TRBJ1-5; TRBD1 agrees at 8 bases. The CDR3 runs to 17 residues. The V gene end was trimmed by 1 base and the J gene end by 5 bases; junction bases not matched to a gene: 10. Germline V gene lookup returns CDR1 SGHVS and CDR2 FNYEAQ. The CDR3: CASSLGLGAGGYQPQHF. CDR3 DNA sequence: TGTGCCAGCAGCTTAGGGCTGGGTGCAGGGGGCTATCAGCCCCAGCATTTT.

The V gene is TRBV7-2, the J gene TRBJ1-1, with D perhaps matching TRBD1 (5 bases). Trimming left V 1 base short and J 5 bases short, with 8 bases between. Germline V lookup: CDR1 SGHTA, CDR2 FQGNSA. The CDR3 covers 13 residues. The CDR3 DNA is TGTGCCAGCAGCTTAGTAGGGGAAACTGAAGCTTTCTTT. This sequence encodes CASSLVGETEAFF.

This clone was seen a handful of times. The V and J genes are TRBV4-1 and TRBJ1-1; D may be TRBD1 (5 bases). V lost 4 bases to trimming and J lost 7 bases, with 13 bases between them. The CDR3 has 13 residues. In germline, CDR1 is MGHRA, CDR2 YSYEKL. The CDR3 region has the DNA TGCGCCAGCAGCCCAGGTAGGAGGGGTGAAGCTTTCTTT. Translated: CASSPGRRGEAFF.

The gene calls are TRBV9 and TRBJ2-3; no firm D call. CDR3 size: 16 residues. Germline assignment: CDR1 SGDLS and CDR2 YYNGEE. V was shortened by 4 bases and J by 3 bases, with 18 bases between the two germline ends. The CDR3 sequence: CASSPLGERLTDTQYF. Written as DNA, the CDR3 is TGTGCCAGCAGCCCTCTAGGAGAGCGCCTTACAGATACGCAGTATTTT.

This clone was seen a few times. The genes are TRBV7-2 and TRBJ1-5; 8 bases match TRBD1. CDR1 is SGHTA and CDR2 is FQGNSA in the germline V gene. The J segment lost 5 bases and the V segment lost 5 bases, leaving 2 bases of the junction unmatched. The CDR3 runs to 13 residues. CDR3 bases: TGTGCCAGCAGCCCGGACAGGGATCAGCCCCAGCATTTT. This gives the protein CASSPDRDQPQHF.

This clone was counted a few times. The chain uses TRBV5-1 and TRBJ2-1; tentative D call: TRBD2 (6 bases). Per the germline V gene, CDR1 is SGHRS and CDR2 is YFSETQ. Trimming pared 3 bases from V and 5 bases from J, leaving 15 bases between. The CDR3 length is 15 residues. In DNA, the CDR3 is TGCGCCAGCAGCTCCGGGAGTGGCGTCCACAATGAGCAGTTCTTC. Encoded protein: CASSSGSGVHNEQFF.

Only a few counts were recorded for this clone. V is TRBV28 and J is TRBJ2-1; 10 bases line up with TRBD2. This CDR3 contains 15 residues. V dropped 5 bases and J dropped 8; count of bases not matched to a gene: 9. Germline CDR1 and CDR2: MDHEN and SYDVKM. The CDR3 sequence is CASSPLASGSYEQFF. DNA of the CDR3: TGTGCCAGCAGTCCCCTGGCTAGCGGGAGTTATGAGCAGTTCTTC.

The chain is built from TRBV27 and TRBJ2-5; 13 bases match TRBD2. The CDR3 consists of 19 residues. CDR1 and CDR2 (germline): MNHEY, SMNVEV (reference sequence). Trimming cost V 3 bases and J 6 bases; bases outside gene matches: 16. CDR3 loop: CASSFRRLAGGVGVQTQYF. The CDR3 nucleotides read TGTGCCAGCAGTTTTCGGAGACTAGCGGGAGGCGTGGGCGTTCAGACCCAGTACTTC.

V and J are TRBV7-2 and TRBJ1-6; 11 bases fit TRBD1. The junction had 9 bases not matched to a gene; V was cut back by 5 bases and J by 9 bases. The CDR3 consists of 16 residues. Germline CDR1 SGHTA, CDR2 FQGNSA. The CDR3 sequence is CASSTRTGGSGSPLHF. The CDR3 coding sequence is TGTGCCAGCAGCACCCGGACAGGGGGCTCTGGTTCACCCCTCCACTTT.

The chain uses TRBV5-6 and TRBJ1-5; maybe TRBD1 (5 bases). This CDR3 spans 14 amino acids. The germline V and J ends were trimmed by 4 bases and 6 bases, with 14 bases remaining between them. Germline values: CDR1 SGHDT, CDR2 YYEEEE. CDR3 bases: TGTGCCAGCAGCGGGCATCGGGGGGGTCAGCCCCAGCATTTT. This gives the protein CASSGHRGGQPQHF.

V usage is TRBV6-6 and J usage is TRBJ1-4, with no clear D. Between the trimmed V and J ends, which lost 6 bases and 6 bases, there was a span of 11 bases. CDR1 and CDR2 (germline): MNHNY, SVGAGI (reference sequence). CDR3 length: 13 amino acids. The CDR3 sequence is CASRLFRDEKLFF. DNA for the CDR3: TGTGCCAGCAGACTATTTAGAGATGAAAAACTGTTTTTT.

V gene TRBV7-2 combines with J gene TRBJ2-7, with TRBD2 matching over 8 bases. CDR1 and CDR2 from the germline V gene are SGHTA and FQGNSA. The trim removed 5 bases at V and 3 bases at J, leaving 12 bases unmatched. The CDR3 extends over 16 amino acids. In nucleotides, the CDR3 is TGTGCCAGCAGCGCTTTAGGGACTAGGGGGAACTACGAGCAGTACTTC. It yields the protein CASSALGTRGNYEQYF.

The gene calls are TRBV6-5 and TRBJ1-3, with a tentative D call TRBD1 (5 bases). V lost 4 bases, J lost 4 bases, and 11 bases lay in between. Germline V CDR1 and CDR2: MNHEY, SVGAGI. This CDR3 comprises 14 residues. The CDR3 here is CASSFGGEGNTIYF. The CDR3 coding sequence is TGTGCCAGCAGTTTCGGGGGTGAGGGAAACACCATATATTTT.

This clone was detected once. V and J are TRBV6-5 and TRBJ2-5; TRBD1 might be the D (6 bases). Per the germline V gene, CDR1 is MNHEY and CDR2 is SVGAGI. The CDR3 totals 14 residues. The ends were cut back, 0 bases at V and 2 bases at J, with 7 bases in the middle. The DNA for the CDR3 is TGTGCCAGCAGTTACTCCGGGACACAAGAGACCCAGTACTTC. As protein: CASSYSGTQETQYF.